This record covers a single T cell receptor (beta chain). The CDR3 loop spans 15 amino acids. V lost 1 base to trimming and J lost 5 bases; unmatched junction nucleotides: 5. CDR1 is MDHEN, CDR2 SYDVKM, per germline. This entry is derived from a study of control samples from healthy donors and cancer patients. Profiling relied on immunoSEQ multiplex PCR, and the TCRdb table lists in-frame clones only, not all of them. The table lists tens of thousands of clones, 85% of them singletons. Sample: blood. The sequence derives from a man aged 35 to 55 in good health. V is TRBV28 and J is TRBJ2-7; 10 nucleotides match TRBD1. CDR3 amino acids: CASSLLTGGLDEQYF. CDR3 in DNA: TGTGCCAGCAGTTTATTGACAGGGGGCCTAGACGAGCAGTACTTC.